These 24 T cell receptor beta chains were sequenced from one sample in a study of cytomegalovirus exposure and HLA in healthy donors. PCR amplification relied on 60 Vbeta primers (plus 13 Jbeta primers). The data were produced by immunoSEQ multiplex PCR, yet TCRdb's version contains in-frame clones alone and is incomplete. Altogether some 200,000 clones are present, roughly 83% being singletons, with the ten largest covering more than 0.6%. The sample consisted of PBMCs. These receptors all stem from a boy between 2 and 10 years old in good health and CMV-seronegative.

The chain has TRBV5-6 and TRBJ1-1; TRBD1 matches 8 bases. V shed 3 bases and J 3 bases; nucleotides not matched to a gene: 7. The germline V gene has CDR1 SGHDT and CDR2 YYEEEE. This CDR3 region has 15 residues. CDR3 amino acids: CASSSSYRGDTEAFF. The CDR3 DNA follows: TGTGCCAGCAGCTCCAGTTACAGGGGGGACACTGAAGCTTTCTTT.

This chain links TRBV7-8 with TRBJ2-3, with TRBD2 identical over 7 bases. Germline V gene lookup returns CDR1 SGHVS and CDR2 FQNEAQ. Trimming removed 1 base from V and 2 bases from J; junction bases left unmatched: 6. There are 16 residues in the CDR3. CDR3 protein: CASSLEGLAVTDTQYF. The CDR3 DNA is TGTGCCAGCAGCTTAGAGGGTCTAGCGGTCACAGATACGCAGTATTTT.

This clone was observed a few times. This chain uses TRBV2 with TRBJ1-1; D remains ambiguous. Germline CDR1 is SNHLY and CDR2 is FYNNEI. This CDR3 region has 15 residues. Trimming removed 1 base at V and 0 bases at J, with 9 bases between. The CDR3 DNA reads as TGTGCCAGCAGTGAAGGGCGGGTTATGAACACTGAAGCTTTCTTT. Translated: CASSEGRVMNTEAFF.

The CDR3 loop is CASSLEEGTDTQYF. For the CDR3, the DNA is TGTGCCAGCAGCTTAGAGGAGGGGACAGATACGCAGTATTTT. This chain connects TRBV11-2 to TRBJ2-3; D possibly corresponds to TRBD2 (6 bases). Trimming stripped 0 bases from V and 3 bases from J, with 7 bases between. Germline CDR1 reads SGHAT; CDR2 reads FQNNGV. This CDR3 has 14 amino acids.

V and J are TRBV9 and TRBJ1-2, with 9 bases that match TRBD1. With V trimmed by 4 bases and J by 9 bases, 7 bases remained unmatched. This CDR3 is 13 amino acids long. The germline V gene encodes CDR1 SGDLS and CDR2 YYNGEE. As DNA, the CDR3 is TGTGCCAGCAGCAGGACAGGGGACGGACGCTACACCTTC. This encodes CASSRTGDGRYTF.

The table lists this clone with a few counts. Other DNA sequences in this sample translate to the same CDR3. The gene calls are TRBV7-9 and TRBJ1-1; no firm D call. The V gene lost 3 bases and the J gene lost 1 base, with 6 bases spanning the gap. In germline, CDR1 is SEHNR, CDR2 FQNEAQ (reference sequence). There are 13 residues in the CDR3. The CDR3 DNA sequence: TGTGCCAGCAGCTTCCCCGGGAACACTGAAGCTTTCTTT. It translates to CASSFPGNTEAFF.

This chain uses TRBV30 with TRBJ2-1; 9 bases line up with TRBD2. This CDR3 comprises 18 residues. The ends lost 3 bases at V and 0 bases at J; junction bases unmatched: 12. Germline loops: CDR1 GTSNPN, CDR2 SVGIG (reference sequence). CDR3 sequence: CAWRRRWLAGSSYNEQFF. CDR3 DNA: TGTGCCTGGAGGAGACGGTGGCTAGCGGGGAGCTCCTACAATGAGCAGTTCTTC.

The genes are TRBV7-9 and TRBJ1-2; D is unresolved. Trimming shortened V by 5 bases and J by 2 bases, and 12 bases separated the two germline ends. This CDR3 region has 14 residues. Germline V lookup: CDR1 SEHNR, CDR2 FQNEAQ (reference sequence). This CDR3 is CASSTQPENYGYTF. The CDR3 nucleotides read TGTGCCAGCAGCACCCAGCCGGAGAACTATGGCTACACCTTC.

The chain carries TRBV9 and TRBJ2-1; D ambiguous. The CDR3 is 14 residues long. With 0 bases removed from V and 4 bases from J, the gap between germline ends came to 8 bases. CDR1 and CDR2 from the germline V gene are SGDLS and YYNGEE. The CDR3 DNA sequence: TGTGCCAGCAGCGTAGCCCCTTTATACAATGAGCAGTTCTTC. It encodes CASSVAPLYNEQFF.

The J gene is TRBJ2-1, the V gene TRBV10-3, with 10 bases fitting TRBD2. V shed 11 bases, J shed 8 bases, and the junction held 12 bases outside the gene matches. From germline, CDR1 is ENHRY and CDR2 SYGVKD. The CDR3 extends over 14 amino acids. The CDR3 reads CAVQREGGIDEQFF. The CDR3 nucleotides read TGTGCCGTCCAGCGGGAGGGCGGGATCGATGAGCAGTTCTTC.

V and J are TRBV10-3 and TRBJ2-1, with D maybe TRBD1 (6 bases). V was shortened by 2 bases and J by 10 bases, with 6 bases between the two germline ends. The CDR3 consists of 11 residues. CDR1 is ENHRY and CDR2 is SYGVKD in the germline V gene. This CDR3 reads CAISEGGEQFF. In DNA, the CDR3 is TGTGCCATCAGTGAGGGGGGCGAGCAGTTCTTC.

The V and J genes are TRBV30 and TRBJ2-3; TRBD1 aligns across 7 bases. The CDR3 runs to 16 residues. Germline assignment: CDR1 GTSNPN and CDR2 SVGIG (reference sequence). V shed 2 bases, J shed 4 bases, and the junction held 12 bases outside the gene matches. For the CDR3, the DNA is TGTGCCTGGAGTAGGGTCAGGGGGTCTTTGGCAGATACGCAGTATTTT. Encoded protein: CAWSRVRGSLADTQYF.

V and J are TRBV9 and TRBJ2-3, with D possibly TRBD2 on 5 matching bases. This CDR3 region has 15 residues. From germline, CDR1 is SGDLS and CDR2 YYNGEE. The ends were cut back, 0 bases at V and 0 bases at J, with 8 bases in the middle. CDR3 loop: CASSVVGGSTDTQYF. The CDR3 DNA reads TGTGCCAGCAGCGTAGTTGGCGGGAGCACAGATACGCAGTATTTT.

This sequence joins TRBV29-1 and TRBJ2-1, with D possibly being TRBD1 (5 bases). Germline CDR1 and CDR2: SQVTM and ANQGSEA. CDR3 length: 15 amino acids. With 3 bases removed from V and 4 bases from J, the gap between germline ends came to 16 bases. The CDR3 DNA reads TGCAGCGTTGATCAGGCCCAGGGTTTTTACAATGAGCAGTTCTTC. Encoded protein: CSVDQAQGFYNEQFF.

This chain joins TRBV6-5 and TRBJ1-1; 8 bases map to TRBD1. V was clipped by 4 bases and J by 3 bases; unmatched bases: 4. Germline assignment: CDR1 MNHEY and CDR2 SVGAGI. The CDR3 loop spans 14 amino acids. CDR3 protein: CASSFRGQDTEAFF. CDR3 in DNA: TGTGCCAGCAGTTTCAGGGGGCAGGACACTGAAGCTTTCTTT.

The chain uses TRBV5-1 and TRBJ1-3; 7 bases are shared with TRBD1. CDR3 length: 15 residues. Germline CDR1 and CDR2: SGHRS and YFSETQ. The V and J ends lost 0 bases and 3 bases, in that order; junction bases with no gene match: 3. CDR3 in DNA: TGCGCCAGCAGCTTGGAGGGGGACAGTGGAAACACCATATATTTT. It is translated as CASSLEGDSGNTIYF. The variable domain in full, with the rest retrieved from reference TRBV5-1 and TRBJ1-3, is KAGVTQTPRYLIKTRGQQVTLSCSPISGHRSVSWYQQTPGQGLQFLFEYFSETQRNKGNFPGRFSGRQFSNSRSEMNVSTLELGDSALYLCASSLEGDSGNTIYFGEGSWLTVV.

Regarding this clone: At one end, the junction sequence differs from germline, possibly due to a read error. V usage is TRBV7-7 and J usage is TRBJ2-5, with a possible D match to TRBD1 (5 bases). Germline V gene data show CDR1 as SSHAT and CDR2 as FNYEAQ (reference sequence). The CDR3 consists of 15 residues. The CDR3 protein is CASSSGYREEETQYF. DNA for the CDR3: TGTGCTAGCAGCTCAGGGTACCGCGAAGAAGAGACCCAGTACTTC.

Worth noting for this clone: This sample includes further DNA sequences coding for the same CDR3. The genes are TRBV7-3 and TRBJ2-5, with TRBD1 as a possible D gene (7 bases). Trimming removed 2 bases at V and 2 bases at J, with 9 bases between. The CDR3 runs 14 residues. Germline values: CDR1 SGHTA, CDR2 FQGTGA. CDR3 nucleotide sequence: TGTGCCAGCAGCTTAGCAGGGGGGCAAGAGACCCAGTACTTC. Encoded protein: CASSLAGGQETQYF.

The chain combines TRBV11-2 with TRBJ1-1, with 8 bases matching TRBD1. The V and J ends lost 1 base and 0 bases, in that order; junction bases with no gene match: 1. The V gene's germline CDR1 is SGHAT and CDR2 FQNNGV. This CDR3 comprises 15 residues. The DNA for the CDR3 is TGTGCCAGCAGCTTAGGACAGGGGATGAACACTGAAGCTTTCTTT. It codes for CASSLGQGMNTEAFF.

V usage is TRBV7-9 and J usage is TRBJ2-7, with D perhaps TRBD2 (6 bases). Germline V lookup: CDR1 SEHNR, CDR2 FQNEAQ (reference sequence). The CDR3 is 13 residues long. V lost 4 bases and J lost 2, with 9 bases in between. Written as DNA, the CDR3 is TGTGCCAGCAGCTCGGGACTGACCTACGAGCAGTACTTC. This translates into CASSSGLTYEQYF.

The J gene is TRBJ2-3, the V gene TRBV7-9; TRBD1 agrees at 10 bases. The trim removed 6 bases at V and 4 bases at J, leaving 19 bases unmatched. Germline V lookup: CDR1 SEHNR, CDR2 FQNEAQ (reference sequence). The CDR3 runs 19 residues. CDR3 residues: CASSTTGQGGAGVADTQYF. DNA of the CDR3: TGTGCCAGCAGTACTACCGGACAGGGGGGAGCGGGAGTCGCAGATACGCAGTATTTT. Combining the CDR3 with reference TRBV7-9 and TRBJ2-3 gives the whole variable domain DTGVSQNPRHKITKRGQNVTFRCDPISEHNRLYWYRQTLGQGPEFLTYFQNEAQLEKSRLLSDRFSAERPKGSFSTLEIQRTEQGDSAMYLCASSTTGQGGAGVADTQYFGPGTRLTVL.

This clone was found a few times. CDR3 DNA: TGTGCCAGCAGTTCTCCGGGACAGGGAGTCCACGAGCAGTACTTC. Its translation is CASSSPGQGVHEQYF. This sequence joins TRBV6-5 and TRBJ2-7, with 9 bases matching TRBD1. The CDR3 extends over 15 amino acids. Losses at the gene ends were 4 bases for V and 5 bases for J; bases not matched to a gene: 9. The germline gives CDR1 MNHEY, CDR2 SVGAGI.

The rearrangement joins TRBV12-5 to TRBJ1-1; 7 bases are a match to TRBD1. Per the germline V gene, CDR1 is LGHNT and CDR2 is FRNRAP. CDR3 length: 14 residues. Trimming at V came to 6 bases and at J to 1 base, leaving 5 bases not matched to a gene. CDR3 loop: CASGAGTANTEAFF. CDR3 sequence (DNA): TGTGCTAGTGGAGCCGGGACAGCGAACACTGAAGCTTTCTTT.

The rearrangement uses TRBV27 and TRBJ1-6; 9 bases fit TRBD1. V trimming: 8 bases; J trimming: 10 bases; junction bases outside the gene matches: 6. Germline V gene lookup returns CDR1 MNHEY and CDR2 SMNVEV (reference sequence). CDR3 length: 13 residues. The CDR3 region is CASAWDRVSPLHF. The CDR3, as DNA: TGTGCCAGCGCTTGGGACAGGGTCTCACCCCTCCACTTT.